Sequencing of this T cell receptor (beta chain) was carried out in a study of cytomegalovirus exposure and HLA in healthy donors. Looking at the study overall: Among the 400 or so donors who were genotyped, approximately 76% fell in the genetic ancestry cluster that is associated with self-reported Caucasian donors.

The V end lost 2 bases, the J end lost 3 bases, and 8 bases lay between the germline ends. This CDR3 is 13 amino acids long. Germline CDR1 is MNHEY and CDR2 is SVGAGI. Primers: 60 Vbeta forward and 13 Jbeta reverse. TCRdb's table, derived via immunoSEQ multiplex PCR, lists solely in-frame clones and lacks some. The table has about 200,000 clones, around four fifths seen once. The sequencing input was PBMCs. The receptor's source is a man aged 50-59 years in good health and CMV-seronegative. This chain links TRBV6-5 with TRBJ2-7; unclear D gene. The CDR3 is CASSYHRDYEQYF. The DNA for the CDR3 is TGTGCCAGCAGTTACCACAGAGACTACGAGCAGTACTTC.